This is a list of T cell receptor beta chains from one sample in a study of T cells in Graves' hyperthyroidism and ophthalmopathy. From the multiplex PCR reads, TCRdb called clonotypes with MiXCR, one entry per CDR3 protein. Found here are over 500,000 distinct CDR3 sequences, under 20% of them singletons; the top ten hold 17%. Material: blood. These receptors all stem from a woman between 18 and 29 years old with Graves' ophthalmopathy. The CDR3 runs from the conserved cysteine through the conserved F or W. A D gene is named only where the DNA matches it firmly. The size of a clone is reported for some rows only, either as once, few or many, or as a class for expanded clones.

clone_size d_call j_call v_call cdr3_nt cdr3_aa
many - TRBJ1-4 TRBV7-2 TGTGCCAGCAGCTTAGCTGGTAGGGGTCCGGCAACTAATGAAAAACTGTTTTTT CASSLAGRGPATNEKLFF
- - TRBJ2-2 TRBV9 TGTGCCAGCAGCGCCCCCGGGGGGCCCCTCGGGGAGCTGTTTTTT CASSAPGGPLGELFF
- - TRBJ2-1 TRBV5-1 TGCGCCAGCAGCATTCCCCGGGACAATGAGCAGTTCTTC CASSIPRDNEQFF
few - TRBJ2-1 TRBV5-8 TGTGCCAGCAGTTTTTTTCTAGATTACAATGAGCAGTTCTTC CASSFFLDYNEQFF
- - TRBJ1-2 TRBV13 TGTGCCAGCAGCGTCAGAGGGATTGATGGCTACACCTTC CASSVRGIDGYTF
many TRBD2 TRBJ2-7 TRBV4-1 TGCGCCAGCAGCCCCTTAGCGGGGGTCTCCTACGAGCAGTACTTC CASSPLAGVSYEQYF
many - TRBJ2-3 TRBV20-1 TGCAGCGCCGAAGCCACAGATACGCAGTATTTT CSAEATDTQYF
once - TRBJ2-2 TRBV12-3/TRBV12-4 TGTGCCAGCGCATCGGAGAGGGGGGCCGGGGAGCTGTTTTTT CASASERGAGELFF
few - TRBJ1-2 TRBV19 TGTGCCAGTAGTACCGAGGGGGGCGCTAACTATGGCTACACCTTC CASSTEGGANYGYTF
many TRBD1 TRBJ2-7 TRBV5-6 TGTGCCAGCAGCTTCGGCAGGGGGCCATCCTCGGACGAGCAGTACTTC CASSFGRGPSSDEQYF
many - TRBJ1-5 TRBV18 TGTGCCAGCTCACCCTTTAGTCATCAGCCCCAGCATTTT CASSPFSHQPQHF
- TRBD1 TRBJ1-5 TRBV20-1 TGCAGTGCCAGGTGGGGGGCAGGACAGGGCACTATTTTTCAGCATTTT CSARWGAGQGTIFQHF
many - TRBJ2-7 TRBV5-1 TGCGCCAGCAGCGCAGGGCCTCCCTCCTACGAGCAGTACTTC CASSAGPPSYEQYF
few TRBD2 TRBJ2-7 TRBV7-2 TGTGCCAGCAGCCCTTTAGGGAGGGGGGGAAGCGGGAGGACCTACGAGCAGTACTTC CASSPLGRGGSGRTYEQYF
many - TRBJ2-3 TRBV5-1 TGCGCCAGCAGCAGGACTTACACAGATACGCAGTATTTT CASSRTYTDTQYF
few - TRBJ2-2 TRBV20-1 TGCAGTGCTAGCCGGGGAACGAACACCGGGGAGCTGTTTTTT CSASRGTNTGELFF
few - TRBJ1-1 TRBV11-1 TGTGCCAGCAGCCCCTATTCCGGGACACTGGCTAGGACTGAAGCTTTCTTT CASSPYSGTLARTEAFF
few - TRBJ1-1 TRBV2 TGTGCCAGCAGTCTGTCCATAGGGGAGGTTTTGGGATTGAACACTGAAGCTTTCTTT CASSLSIGEVLGLNTEAFF
many TRBD1 TRBJ2-5 TRBV10-3 TGTGCCATCAGGCGGACAGGGGGCGCCGAGACCCAGTACTTC CAIRRTGGAETQYF
many - TRBJ1-2 TRBV12-5 TGTGCTAGTGGTCCGCTGACAGGAAACTATGGCTACACCTTC CASGPLTGNYGYTF
- - TRBJ2-7 TRBV20-1 TGCAGTGCCATACTTGGGGGGCTGAGCTCCTACGAGCAGTACTTC CSAILGGLSSYEQYF
many - TRBJ2-7 TRBV28 TGTGCCAGTTGTAGACAGTTCTACGAGCAGTACTTC CASCRQFYEQYF
- - TRBJ2-2 TRBV10-3 TGTGCCATCAGTGATATGCAGGCGAACACCGGGGAGCTGTTTTTT CAISDMQANTGELFF
- - TRBJ1-2 TRBV3-1 TGTGCCAGCAGCCCTAGTCCCCACGGTGGCTATGGCTACACCTTC CASSPSPHGGYGYTF
many TRBD2 TRBJ2-1 TRBV5-1 TGCGCCAGCAGCTTGGAAGGTAGCGGGAGCTACAATGAGCAGTTCTTC CASSLEGSGSYNEQFF
many - TRBJ2-1 TRBV7-2 TGTGCCAGCAGCTTTAGTCCGGGAATCAATGAGCAGTTCTTC CASSFSPGINEQFF
- - TRBJ2-3 TRBV9 TGTGCCAGCAGCGTAGATGGAGGGGCGGGCACAGATACGCAGTATTTT CASSVDGGAGTDTQYF
- - TRBJ1-6 TRBV27 TGTGCCAGCAGTTTACGCCCAGGAGGAAATTCACCCCTCCACTTT CASSLRPGGNSPLHF
many - TRBJ2-1 TRBV7-6 TGTGCCAGCAGCTTAGAACCCGGCAATGAGCAGTTCTTC CASSLEPGNEQFF
many TRBD2 TRBJ2-2 TRBV6-2/TRBV6-3 TGTGCCAGCAGTCTACTAGCGGGAGATCAGACCGGGGAGCTGTTTTTT CASSLLAGDQTGELFF
- - TRBJ1-5 TRBV15 TGTGCCACCAGCAGAGATCTTTATCAGCCCCAGCATTTT CATSRDLYQPQHF
- - TRBJ2-5 TRBV4-2 TGTGCCAGCAGCCAAGGTGGTCGTGCGGTCGAGACCCAGTACTTC CASSQGGRAVETQYF
few TRBD2 TRBJ2-2 TRBV6-1 TGTGCCAGCAGTTATAGCGGGAGGGCCAACGGGGAGCTGTTTTTT CASSYSGRANGELFF
many - TRBJ2-2 TRBV27 TGTGCCAGCGATCATCCCACCGGGGAGCTGTTTTTT CASDHPTGELFF
many - TRBJ1-5 TRBV28 TGTGCCAGCAGTTTGTTTAGGAGTCCTAACAATCAGCCCCAGCATTTT CASSLFRSPNNQPQHF
few TRBD1 TRBJ2-7 TRBV30 TGTGCCTGGAGTCCGGGACAGCGTTACGAGCAGTACTTC CAWSPGQRYEQYF
many - TRBJ1-1 TRBV4-3 TGCGCCAGCAGCCAAGATTGGGCGGTGAACACTGAAGCTTTCTTT CASSQDWAVNTEAFF
few TRBD2 TRBJ2-1 TRBV19 TGTGCCAGTAGTATAGCGAGGTTAGCGGGAGGCAATGAGCAGTTCTTC CASSIARLAGGNEQFF
many - TRBJ2-2 TRBV3-1 TGTGCCAGCAGCCCTGGGACTCTGAACACCGGGGAGCTGTTTTTT CASSPGTLNTGELFF
few TRBD1 TRBJ2-3 TRBV10-2 TGCGCCAGCAGTGACCCGACAGGGTCCGGATGGGATACGCAGTATTTT CASSDPTGSGWDTQYF
many - TRBJ2-3 TRBV5-1 TGCGCCAGCAGCTTGGACAGATTACAGGATACGCAGTATTTT CASSLDRLQDTQYF
many TRBD2 TRBJ2-3 TRBV30 TGTGCCTGGAGTGAGCGCGGGAGGGGGGATACGCAGTATTTT CAWSERGRGDTQYF
- - TRBJ2-7 TRBV7-2 TGTGCCAGCAGCCTCGGTAGGACCCGCTACGAGCAGTACTTC CASSLGRTRYEQYF
many - TRBJ1-1 TRBV2 TGTGCCAGCAGTGACCCCCCCTTCGGCACTGAAGCTTTCTTT CASSDPPFGTEAFF
- - TRBJ1-1 TRBV5-6 TGTGCCAGCAGCACCGACAGAGTGAACACTGAAGCTTTCTTT CASSTDRVNTEAFF
- TRBD1 TRBJ2-1 TRBV19 TGTGCCAGTAGTTTTGGACAGGATTCCTACAATGAGCAGTTCTTC CASSFGQDSYNEQFF
- - TRBJ1-1 TRBV7-3 TGTGCCAGCAGCTTAGGGGCAACGACTGAAGCTTTCTTT CASSLGATTEAFF
many TRBD2 TRBJ2-5 TRBV28 TGTGCCAGCAGTTTAAGTTCGGGACTAGGCAATCTCGGTGAGACCCAGTACTTC CASSLSSGLGNLGETQYF
few - TRBJ2-7 TRBV30 TGTGCCTGGAGTGCTAGGTGGAGAACAGGGTCGAGCTCCTACGAGCAGTACTTC CAWSARWRTGSSSYEQYF
few - TRBJ2-7 TRBV6-5 TGTGCCAGCAGTTACTCCGGGCCCTACGAGCAGTACTTC CASSYSGPYEQYF
- - TRBJ1-2 TRBV11-2 TGCGCCAGCAGCCAAGAGGGACACAGATTCTATGGCTACACCTTC CASSQEGHRFYGYTF
- - TRBJ1-4 TRBV7-9 TGTGCCAGCAGCTTCTCTGGTAGAAATGAAAAACTGTTTTTT CASSFSGRNEKLFF
few TRBD1 TRBJ1-2 TRBV10-3 TGTGCCATCAGTCACAGGGGAGAGGACTATGGCTACACCTTC CAISHRGEDYGYTF
few - TRBJ1-2 TRBV9 TGTGCCAGCAGCGTAGAACCCGATAACTATGGCTACACCTTC CASSVEPDNYGYTF
- TRBD1 TRBJ1-5 TRBV5-6 TGTGCCAGCAGCTTGACAGGGGATTATCAGCCCCAGCATTTT CASSLTGDYQPQHF
- TRBD1 TRBJ2-1 TRBV19 TGTGCCAGTATCCCTGGACAGGGTTTTCTGGATGAGCAGTTCTTC CASIPGQGFLDEQFF
- - TRBJ2-7 TRBV12-3/TRBV12-4 TGTGCCAGCACCCTCCTTGGGCTAGACGAGCAGTACTTC CASTLLGLDEQYF
- - TRBJ2-1 TRBV5-1 TGCGCCAGCAGCGTACTAGGGCCCATCCGTGAGCAGTTCTTC CASSVLGPIREQFF
many - TRBJ1-1 TRBV30 TGTGCCTGGAGTGTGGAGGGGTACCTGAACACTGAAGCTTTCTTT CAWSVEGYLNTEAFF